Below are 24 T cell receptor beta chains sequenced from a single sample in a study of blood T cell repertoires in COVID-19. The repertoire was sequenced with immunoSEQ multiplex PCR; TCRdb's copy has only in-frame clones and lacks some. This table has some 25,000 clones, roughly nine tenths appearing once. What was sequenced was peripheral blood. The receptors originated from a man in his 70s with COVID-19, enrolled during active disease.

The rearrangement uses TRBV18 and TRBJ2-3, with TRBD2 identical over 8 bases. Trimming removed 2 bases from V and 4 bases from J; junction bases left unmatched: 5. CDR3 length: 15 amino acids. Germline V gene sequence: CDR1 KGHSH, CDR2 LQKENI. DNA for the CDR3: TGTGCCAGCTCACCAGCGGGAGGACGGGCAGATACGCAGTATTTT. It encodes CASSPAGGRADTQYF.

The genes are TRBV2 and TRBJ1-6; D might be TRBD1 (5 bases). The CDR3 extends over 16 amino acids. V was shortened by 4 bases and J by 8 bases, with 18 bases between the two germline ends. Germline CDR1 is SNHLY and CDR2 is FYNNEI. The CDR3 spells CASSAWGVVLDSPLHF. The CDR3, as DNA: TGTGCCAGCAGTGCTTGGGGGGTTGTGTTGGATTCACCCCTCCACTTT.

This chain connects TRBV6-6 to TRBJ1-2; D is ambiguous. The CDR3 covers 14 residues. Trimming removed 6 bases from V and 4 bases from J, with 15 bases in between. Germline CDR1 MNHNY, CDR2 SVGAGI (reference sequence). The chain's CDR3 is CASRVGVDFYGYTF. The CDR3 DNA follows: TGTGCCAGCAGGGTCGGGGTCGACTTCTATGGCTACACCTTC.

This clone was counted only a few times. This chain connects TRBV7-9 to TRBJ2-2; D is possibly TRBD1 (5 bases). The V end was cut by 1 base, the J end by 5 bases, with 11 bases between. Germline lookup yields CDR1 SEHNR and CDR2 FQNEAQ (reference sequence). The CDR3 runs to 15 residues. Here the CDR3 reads CASSLEGVRTGELFF. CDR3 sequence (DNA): TGTGCCAGCAGCTTAGAAGGGGTCCGGACCGGGGAGCTGTTTTTT.

The CDR3 spells CASSSGLAYEQYF. Written as DNA, the CDR3 is TGTGCCAGCAGTTCAGGGTTGGCCTACGAGCAGTACTTC. The chain couples TRBV27 to TRBJ2-7; D may be TRBD1 (5 bases). Looked up from germline, CDR1 is MNHEY and CDR2 is SMNVEV (reference sequence). This CDR3 comprises 13 residues. Trimming left V 4 bases short and J 2 bases short, with 9 bases between.

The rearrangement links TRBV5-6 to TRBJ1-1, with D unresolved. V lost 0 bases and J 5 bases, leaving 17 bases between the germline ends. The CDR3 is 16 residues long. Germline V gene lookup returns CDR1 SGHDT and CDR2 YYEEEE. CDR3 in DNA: TGTGCCAGCAGCTTGGCCAACGACCTAAGAGGGACTGAAGCTTTCTTT. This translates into CASSLANDLRGTEAFF.

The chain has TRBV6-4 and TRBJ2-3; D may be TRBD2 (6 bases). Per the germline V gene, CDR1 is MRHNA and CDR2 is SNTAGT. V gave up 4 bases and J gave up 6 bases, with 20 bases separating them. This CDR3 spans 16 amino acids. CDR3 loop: CASSALDGRRGDTQYF. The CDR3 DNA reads TGTGCCAGCAGTGCCCTCGATGGACGTCGGGGGGATACGCAGTATTTT.

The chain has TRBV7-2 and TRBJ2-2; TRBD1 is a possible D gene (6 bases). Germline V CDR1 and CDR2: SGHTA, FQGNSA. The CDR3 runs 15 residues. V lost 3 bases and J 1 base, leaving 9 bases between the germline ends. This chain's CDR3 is CASSLDRGNTGELFF. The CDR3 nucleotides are TGTGCCAGCAGCTTGGACAGAGGGAACACCGGGGAGCTGTTTTTT.

The CDR3 sequence is CASTPNRATEAFF. The CDR3 bases are TGTGCCAGCACACCCAACAGAGCCACTGAAGCTTTCTTT. The V call is TRBV27, the J call TRBJ1-1, with D unresolved. Trimming took off 7 bases at V and 4 bases at J, with 13 bases between the two ends. Germline values: CDR1 MNHEY, CDR2 SMNVEV (reference sequence). The CDR3 runs 13 residues.

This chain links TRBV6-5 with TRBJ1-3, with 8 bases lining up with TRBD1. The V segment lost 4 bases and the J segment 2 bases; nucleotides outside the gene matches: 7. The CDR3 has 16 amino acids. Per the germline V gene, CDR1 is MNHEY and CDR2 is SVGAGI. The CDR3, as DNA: TGTGCCAGCAGTTCTGGACAGGGTCGCGCTGGAAACACCATATATTTT. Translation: CASSSGQGRAGNTIYF.

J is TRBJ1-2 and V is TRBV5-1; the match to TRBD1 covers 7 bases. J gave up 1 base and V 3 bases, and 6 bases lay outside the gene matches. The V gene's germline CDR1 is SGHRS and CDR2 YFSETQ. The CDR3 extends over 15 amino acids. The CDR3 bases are TGCGCCAGCAGCTCACTTGGGACAGATAACTATGGCTACACCTTC. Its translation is CASSSLGTDNYGYTF.

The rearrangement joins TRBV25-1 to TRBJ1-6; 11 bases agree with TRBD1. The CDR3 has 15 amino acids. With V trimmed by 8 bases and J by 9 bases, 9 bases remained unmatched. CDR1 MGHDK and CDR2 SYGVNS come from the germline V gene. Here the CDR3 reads CASSRKGQGGSPLHF. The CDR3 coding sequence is TGTGCCAGCTCACGAAAGGGACAGGGGGGTTCACCCCTCCACTTT.

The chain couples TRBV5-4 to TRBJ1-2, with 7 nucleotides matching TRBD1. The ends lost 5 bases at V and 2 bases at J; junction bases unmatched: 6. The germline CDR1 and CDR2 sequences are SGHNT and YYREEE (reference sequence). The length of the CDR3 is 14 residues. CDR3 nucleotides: TGTGCCAGCAGTTCAGGGGGAAGAAACTATGGCTACACCTTC. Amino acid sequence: CASSSGGRNYGYTF.

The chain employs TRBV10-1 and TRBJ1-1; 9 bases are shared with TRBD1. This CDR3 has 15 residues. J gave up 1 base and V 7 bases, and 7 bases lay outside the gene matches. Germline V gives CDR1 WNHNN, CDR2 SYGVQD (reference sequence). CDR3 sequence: CASTQGQGENTEAFF. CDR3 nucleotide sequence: TGCGCCAGCACCCAGGGACAGGGTGAGAACACTGAAGCTTTCTTT.

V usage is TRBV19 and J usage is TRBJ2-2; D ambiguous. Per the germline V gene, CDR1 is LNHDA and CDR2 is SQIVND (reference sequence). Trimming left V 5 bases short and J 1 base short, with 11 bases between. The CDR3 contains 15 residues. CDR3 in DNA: TGTGCCAGTAGTGGTTGGGCAGGGAACACCGGGGAGCTGTTTTTT. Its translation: CASSGWAGNTGELFF.

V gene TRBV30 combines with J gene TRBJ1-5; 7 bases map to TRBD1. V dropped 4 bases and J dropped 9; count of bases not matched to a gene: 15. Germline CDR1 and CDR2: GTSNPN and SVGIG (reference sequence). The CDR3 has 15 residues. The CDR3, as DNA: TGTGCCTGGACCCGAACCGGACAGGAGGAAGGGCCCCAGCATTTT. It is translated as CAWTRTGQEEGPQHF.

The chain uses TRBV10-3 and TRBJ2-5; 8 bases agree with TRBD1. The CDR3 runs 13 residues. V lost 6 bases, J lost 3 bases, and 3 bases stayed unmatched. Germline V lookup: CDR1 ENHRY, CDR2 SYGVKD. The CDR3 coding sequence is TGTGCCATCAGGGAGACAGGGGAAGAGACCCAGTACTTC. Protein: CAIRETGEETQYF.

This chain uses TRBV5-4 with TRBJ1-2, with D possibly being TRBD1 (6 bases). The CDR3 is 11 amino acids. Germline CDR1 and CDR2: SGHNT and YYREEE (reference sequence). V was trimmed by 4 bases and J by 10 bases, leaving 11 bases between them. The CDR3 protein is CASSGTLDYTF. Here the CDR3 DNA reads TGTGCCAGCAGCGGGACACTGGACTACACCTTC.

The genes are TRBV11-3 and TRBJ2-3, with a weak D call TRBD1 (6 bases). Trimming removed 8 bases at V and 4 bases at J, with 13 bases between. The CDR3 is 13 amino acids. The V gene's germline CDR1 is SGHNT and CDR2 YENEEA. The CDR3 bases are TGTGCCAGCTCAGGTGGGGGCCCAGATACGCAGTATTTT. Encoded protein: CASSGGGPDTQYF.

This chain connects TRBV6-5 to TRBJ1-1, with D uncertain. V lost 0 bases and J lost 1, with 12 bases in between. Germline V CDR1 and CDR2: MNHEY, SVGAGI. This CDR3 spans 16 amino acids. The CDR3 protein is CASSYSRYQTNTEAFF. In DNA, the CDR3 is TGTGCCAGCAGTTACTCGAGGTACCAGACGAACACTGAAGCTTTCTTT.

The CDR3 sequence is CASGSGGINQPQHF. The CDR3 DNA is TGTGCTAGTGGCTCGGGGGGGATCAATCAGCCCCAGCATTTT. The rearrangement uses TRBV12-5 and TRBJ1-5, with D possibly being TRBD1 (5 bases). The V gene's germline CDR1 is LGHNT and CDR2 FRNRAP. This CDR3 has 14 residues. V was cut by 6 bases and J by 3 bases, with 12 bases left in between.

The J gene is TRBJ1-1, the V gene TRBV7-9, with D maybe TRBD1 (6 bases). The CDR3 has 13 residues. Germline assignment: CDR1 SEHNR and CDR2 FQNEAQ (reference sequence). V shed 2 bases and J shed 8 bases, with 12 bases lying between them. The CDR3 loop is CASSLPSDSEAFF. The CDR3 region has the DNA TGTGCCAGCAGCTTACCCTCGGACAGCGAAGCTTTCTTT.

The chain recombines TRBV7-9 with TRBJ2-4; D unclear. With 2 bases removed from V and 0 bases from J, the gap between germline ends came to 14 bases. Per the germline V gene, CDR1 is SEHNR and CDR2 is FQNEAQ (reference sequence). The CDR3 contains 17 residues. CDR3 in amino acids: CASSLRTGRLAKNIQYF. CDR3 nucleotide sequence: TGTGCCAGCAGCTTACGTACCGGAAGACTAGCCAAAAACATTCAGTACTTC.

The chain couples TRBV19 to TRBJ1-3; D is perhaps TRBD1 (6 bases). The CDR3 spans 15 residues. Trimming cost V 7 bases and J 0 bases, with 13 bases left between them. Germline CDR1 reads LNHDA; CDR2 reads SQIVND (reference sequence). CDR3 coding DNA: TGTGCCAGTACTAGGGACACGAGCTCTGGAAACACCATATATTTT. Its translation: CASTRDTSSGNTIYF.